This is a list of T cell receptor beta chains from one sample in a study of blood T cell repertoires in COVID-19. Using immunoSEQ multiplex PCR, the repertoire was profiled, and TCRdb retains in-frame clones only, with some absent. The profile covers some 99,000 clones, with around 90% appearing a single time and roughly 4.3% taken by the ten largest. The sample comprised peripheral blood. Every receptor here comes from a man in his 70s with acute or convalescent COVID-19. The CDR3 runs from the conserved cysteine through the conserved F or W. A D gene is named only where the DNA matches it firmly. Rows give clone size only sometimes, using once, few, many, or a class for an expanded clone.

CARSLPRSSGNTIYF,TGTGCCAGAAGCTTGCCCCGTAGCTCTGGAAACACCATATATTTT,TRBV5-3,NA,TRBJ1-3,NA
CASSQPGGPREQYF,TGTGCCAGCAGCCAACCGGGGGGGCCTCGGGAGCAGTACTTC,TRBV3-1/TRBV3-2,NA,TRBJ2-7,TRBD2
CASSERLARSTDTQYF,TGTGCCAGCAGCGAGCGACTAGCGCGCAGCACAGATACGCAGTATTTT,TRBV3-1/TRBV3-2,once,TRBJ2-3,TRBD2
CASSMKSEQGYGYTF,TGTGCCAGTAGTATGAAATCTGAACAGGGGTATGGCTACACCTTC,TRBV19,NA,TRBJ1-2,TRBD1
CASSYSGHPGGTEAFF,TGTGCCAGCAGTTATTCGGGACATCCGGGGGGCACTGAAGCTTTCTTT,TRBV6-6,once,TRBJ1-1,NA
CASSLDGGALSGNTIYF,TGCGCCAGCAGCTTGGATGGAGGGGCCCTCTCTGGAAACACCATATATTTT,TRBV5-1,few,TRBJ1-3,NA
CASSLWAPGQGNTIYF,TGTGCCAGCAGTTTATGGGCCCCGGGACAGGGAAACACCATATATTTT,TRBV28,NA,TRBJ1-3,TRBD1
CASSLLVREGEKLFF,TGTGCCAGCAGCTTATTGGTCAGGGAAGGCGAAAAACTGTTTTTT,TRBV7-9,NA,TRBJ1-4,NA
CAIGRDRGLDTEAFF,TGTGCCATCGGCCGGGACAGGGGATTGGACACTGAAGCTTTCTTT,TRBV10-3,once,TRBJ1-1,TRBD1
CASSLYRGTEAFF,TGTGCCAGCAGCTTGTATCGAGGCACTGAAGCTTTCTTT,TRBV5-6,NA,TRBJ1-1,NA
CASSAQGGKNTGELFF,TGCGCCAGCAGCGCCCAGGGCGGGAAGAACACCGGGGAGCTGTTTTTT,TRBV5-1,NA,TRBJ2-2,NA
CASSEASPYGYTF,TGTGCCAGCAGCGAAGCGTCTCCCTATGGCTACACCTTC,TRBV2,NA,TRBJ1-2,NA
CASSAIGYGYTF,TGTGCCAGCAGCGCAATCGGCTATGGCTACACCTTC,TRBV5-6,NA,TRBJ1-2,NA
CASSQGGASSYNEQFF,TGCGCCAGCAGCCAAGGAGGAGCCAGCTCCTACAATGAGCAGTTCTTC,TRBV4-1,NA,TRBJ2-1,NA
CASSVMTSGVDTQYF,TGCGCCAGCAGCGTAATGACTAGCGGGGTAGATACGCAGTATTTT,TRBV5-1,NA,TRBJ2-3,TRBD2
CASSAGTSGSFNNEQFF,TGCGCCAGCAGCGCCGGGACTAGCGGTTCCTTCAACAATGAGCAGTTCTTC,TRBV5-1,few,TRBJ2-1,TRBD2
CASNQGNVGNQPQHF,TGTGCCAGCAATCAGGGGAATGTGGGCAATCAGCCCCAGCATTTT,TRBV28,NA,TRBJ1-5,NA
CASSLASGGLSEQFF,TGTGCTAGCAGCTTAGCTAGCGGGGGACTCAGTGAGCAGTTCTTC,TRBV7-7,NA,TRBJ2-1,TRBD2
CASSQVQGKTNEKLFF,TGTGCCAGCAGCCAGGTACAGGGTAAAACTAATGAAAAACTGTTTTTT,TRBV3-1/TRBV3-2,NA,TRBJ1-4,NA
CASRFGDSNTGELFF,TGCGCCAGCAGATTTGGTGACTCGAACACCGGGGAGCTGTTTTTT,TRBV5-1,NA,TRBJ2-2,NA
CASSLQGMDSPLHF,TGTGCCAGCAGCTTGCAGGGTATGGATTCACCCCTCCACTTT,TRBV11-2,NA,TRBJ1-6,NA
CASASGSYGYTF,TGTGCCAGCGCTTCAGGGTCCTATGGCTACACCTTC,TRBV19,NA,TRBJ1-2,NA
CASSPGTGASNTEAFF,TGTGCCAGCAGCCCCGGGACAGGGGCATCGAACACTGAAGCTTTCTTT,TRBV7-8,NA,TRBJ1-1,TRBD1
CATSRVPTGATNEKLFF,TGTGCCACCAGCAGAGTCCCCACGGGGGCAACTAATGAAAAACTGTTTTTT,TRBV15,NA,TRBJ1-4,NA
CASSHPFGGVVYGYTF,TGTGCCAGCAGCCACCCCTTCGGGGGGGTGGTCTATGGCTACACCTTC,TRBV3-1/TRBV3-2,NA,TRBJ1-2,NA
CASSTVRGELRDTQYF,TGTGCCAGCAGCACGGTAAGGGGCGAGCTCCGAGATACGCAGTATTTT,TRBV21-1,NA,TRBJ2-3,NA
CASSLGPNRGENTEAFF,TGCGCCAGCAGCTTGGGCCCCAACAGGGGCGAGAACACTGAAGCTTTCTTT,TRBV5-1,NA,TRBJ1-1,TRBD1
CASGDRKIGDTEAFF,TGTGCCAGTGGGGACAGAAAAATCGGGGACACTGAAGCTTTCTTT,TRBV19,NA,TRBJ1-1,TRBD1
CASSGLGAGVRNEQFF,TGTGCCAGCTCGGGACTAGGGGCAGGGGTTAGGAATGAGCAGTTCTTC,TRBV18,NA,TRBJ2-1,TRBD2
CAISDTSGGEYEQFF,TGTGCCATCAGTGATACTAGCGGGGGGGAATATGAGCAGTTCTTC,TRBV10-3,NA,TRBJ2-1,TRBD2
CSASTAGGTYEQYF,TGCAGTGCTAGTACGGCGGGGGGAACCTACGAGCAGTACTTC,TRBV20-1,NA,TRBJ2-7,TRBD2
CASSEVQDIGGYTF,TGTGCCAGCAGTGAGGTACAGGACATAGGCGGCTACACCTTC,TRBV2,NA,TRBJ1-2,NA
CASSVQGAGGLYGYTF,TGTGCCAGCAGCGTCCAAGGGGCAGGGGGCCTCTATGGCTACACCTTC,TRBV9,NA,TRBJ1-2,TRBD1
CASSQNAGEGNTIYF,TGTGCCAGCAGCCAAAACGCGGGGGAAGGAAACACCATATATTTT,TRBV14,NA,TRBJ1-3,NA
CSVEGRRGGEKLFF,TGCAGCGTAGAAGGACGGCGGGGAGGGGAAAAACTGTTTTTT,TRBV29-1,NA,TRBJ1-4,NA
CASSNRGSNTEAFF,TGTGCCAGCAGCAACAGGGGATCAAACACTGAAGCTTTCTTT,TRBV5-4,NA,TRBJ1-1,TRBD1
CASSLGLAGGMKETQYF,TGTGCCAGCAGCTTGGGATTAGCGGGGGGTATGAAGGAGACCCAGTACTTC,TRBV5-4,NA,TRBJ2-5,TRBD2
CATSDSLPPGQGPVHTDTQYF,TGTGCCACCAGTGATTCCCTACCCCCGGGACAGGGGCCTGTCCACACAGATACGCAGTATTTT,TRBV24-1,once,TRBJ2-3,TRBD1
CASRSLAPSLHRNQPQHF,TGTGCCAGTAGATCCCTGGCACCATCTCTGCATCGCAATCAGCCCCAGCATTTT,TRBV19,NA,TRBJ1-5,NA
CASSQEQRGTGELFF,TGTGCCAGCAGCCAAGAACAGAGGGGGACCGGGGAGCTGTTTTTT,TRBV3-1/TRBV3-2,once,TRBJ2-2,NA
CATRGAGTAGNTIYF,TGTGCCACTCGGGGGGCAGGGACGGCTGGAAACACCATATATTTT,TRBV3-1/TRBV3-2,NA,TRBJ1-3,NA
CASSLPMTGGTDTQYF,TGTGCCAGCAGTTTACCAATGACAGGGGGGACAGATACGCAGTATTTT,TRBV28,NA,TRBJ2-3,TRBD1
CASILTGANTEAFF,TGTGCCAGCATCCTGACAGGCGCTAACACTGAAGCTTTCTTT,TRBV5-5,NA,TRBJ1-1,NA
CASSALAGVNNEQFF,TGTGCCAGCAGTGCACTAGCGGGGGTTAACAATGAGCAGTTCTTC,TRBV2,once,TRBJ2-1,TRBD2
CASSSLGATNEKLFF,TGTGCCAGCAGTTCCCTCGGTGCAACTAATGAAAAACTGTTTTTT,TRBV28,NA,TRBJ1-4,NA
CASSSLVGGIYNEQFF,TGTGCCAGCAGCTCATTGGTCGGGGGGATTTACAATGAGCAGTTCTTC,TRBV11-1,NA,TRBJ2-1,TRBD2
CASNPGGSGANVLTF,TGTGCCAGTAACCCGGGAGGCTCTGGGGCCAACGTCCTGACTTTC,TRBV19,NA,TRBJ2-6,TRBD2